This entry describes one T cell receptor (beta chain). This clonotype came up many times. It has no known antigen specificity. Base-call qualities are not available, and no considerably larger clone is one nucleotide away. The record originates from a study of human T cells and chemical hapten exposure (dated by TCRdb to the early 2020s). Notes on the research overall: For sensitization, 2% DPC in acetone was applied to a 2 cm by 2 cm area of upper inner arm skin. Patients additionally received weekly therapeutic DPC doses to the scalp throughout the roughly 26-week study period. Patch testing on the upper back used Finn chambers containing 0.01% DPC, with scoring done after 6 days according to International Contact Dermatitis Research Group standards. The patient cohort, mostly female, included alopecia areata with under or over 50% scalp involvement, alopecia totalis and alopecia universalis. Libraries were pooled for sequencing, and variation in per-sample TCR yields was attributed mainly to small differences in library volumes within the pool. The study tracked peripheral blood TCR repertoire changes in vivo during primary and secondary sensitization to the hapten diphenylcyclopropenone (DPC) in alopecia patients. Blood was sampled from patients pre-sensitization (week 0) and at 2, 6 and about 24 weeks after DPC sensitization. Twenty-nine alopecia patients gave blood for TCR sequencing at one to four time points (pre-sensitization, 2, 6 and 24 weeks). Paper-wide results and their limitations: After repeated subsampling, changes were observed in the strength of the expansion versus patch-test correlation and in the threshold at which the correlation became significant. Expanded TCRs formed significantly more large CDR3 similarity clusters than pre-sensitization or healthy control sets, consistent with antigen-driven responses. No change with DPC sensitization was found in the number of TCRs above 1 in 1000 frequency, and no evidence of global repertoire structure alterations was found. Because all patients had alopecia, a presumed autoimmune disease, the immune response of the patients might differ from that of healthy individuals. The number of PT1 expanded TCRs positively correlated with patch test score, significant at thresholds 8, 16 and 32 but not 4.

The CDR3 numbers 16 residues from cysteine through phenylalanine. The DNA shown is the 48-base CDR3, in frame from base 1. CDR1 and CDR2, looked up from the germline V gene, are KGHSH and LQKENI. V is reduced by 3 bases and J by 1 base, leaving a spacing of 14 bases between them. Receptor amplification or capture employed RACE. This sample was sequenced with a NextSeq 500. Library preparation attached unique molecular identifiers to individual cDNA molecules for quantitative, reproducible TCR counting. From each blood RNA sample, both TCR alpha and TCR beta chains were sequenced. The study's own analysis went as follows. A median of approximately 100,000 TCRs per sample was observed, with a range of roughly 20,000 to 700,000. V, J and CDR3 annotation of the TCR reads was carried out using the Decombinator software suite. For the PS versus PT1 abundance plots, all samples were subsampled to the same number of TCRs (28,000). Expanded TCRs were defined as absent before sensitization and observed at least eight times at the 2-week time point. TCRdb took the public reads, trimmed them with fastp at Q25, ran MiXCR for clone calling and kept in-frame beta chains. Under each unique CDR3 protein, matching rows form one entry showing the most common genes and DNA. The V and J calls and clone size come from TCRdb's table, not from the authors' own analysis. The sample records 79,000 or so distinct CDR3 sequences, 10% of which are singletons. More than 1.1% of the sample goes to the ten largest clones.

The time point label, as the study defines it: patch test 1, 2 weeks after DPC sensitization. This specimen's treatment or condition label, per the study, means: therapeutic diphenylcyclopropenone sensitization with weekly scalp DPC. Blood at each patch-test visit was drawn before the patch test was applied. Patients were eligible if aged 18 to 70, diagnosed with alopecia and judged suitable for DPC therapy, and pregnant patients were excluded. Total RNA was isolated from unfractionated whole blood collected in Tempus Blood RNA tubes. The receptor comes from a woman between 50 and 59 years old with alopecia areata. Some clones in this sample may be carry-over from other donors' samples. Here the sequenced sample was whole blood, taken in connection with sensitization to the hapten diphenylcyclopropenone (DPC). The chain uses TRBV18 and TRBJ2-3; the D call is possibly TRBD1 or TRBD2, each sharing 6 bases. The base sequence is TGTGCCAGCTCACCCCCGGGGGCCGGGGGCACAGATACGCAGTATTTT. Its translation is CASSPPGAGGTDTQYF. The CDR3, completed at both ends by the reference TRBV18 and TRBJ2-3 genes, gives the full variable domain NAGVMQNPRHLVRRRGQEARLRCSPMKGHSHVYWYRQLPEEGLKFMVYLQKENIIDESGMPKERFSAEFPKEGPSILRIQQVVRGDSAAYFCASSPPGAGGTDTQYFGPGTRLTVL.